These T cell receptor beta chains were read from a single sample in a study of blood T cell repertoires in COVID-19. The method was immunoSEQ multiplex PCR; TCRdb's version includes in-frame clones alone and lacks a portion of them. In the table there are roughly 43,000 clones, roughly 91% of which are singletons. Sequencing was performed on peripheral blood. The receptors originated from a human donor in a cohort sampled during active COVID-19. Both conserved end residues are part of each CDR3. D genes are given only for firm matches. Some rows mark clone size as missing; the rest say once, few, many or name a class of expanded clone.

d_call,v_call,j_call,clone_size,cdr3_aa,cdr3_nt
TRBD1,TRBV5-1,TRBJ2-7,few,CASSIDRDGYEQYF,TGCGCCAGCAGCATCGACAGGGATGGCTACGAGCAGTACTTC
TRBD2,TRBV6-2/TRBV6-3,TRBJ2-1,.,CASSYLTSVYNEQFF,TGTGCCAGCAGTTACCTGACTAGCGTCTACAATGAGCAGTTCTTC
.,TRBV6-1,TRBJ2-1,.,CASSERGSGEQFF,TGTGCCAGCAGTGAGAGGGGGTCGGGTGAGCAGTTCTTC
.,TRBV27,TRBJ1-2,once,CASSLGPTVGYTF,TGTGCCAGCAGTTTGGGGCCTACGGTAGGCTACACCTTC
TRBD2,TRBV5-4,TRBJ2-1,.,CASSLGSGRARHEQFF,TGTGCCAGCAGCTTGGGGAGCGGGAGGGCCAGACATGAGCAGTTCTTC
TRBD2,TRBV7-6,TRBJ2-7,.,CASSPSRVAGVSGYEQYF,TGTGCCAGCAGCCCGTCGAGGGTAGCGGGAGTTTCAGGGTACGAGCAGTACTTC
.,TRBV4-1,TRBJ2-3,.,CASSQLYGQTSTDTQYF,TGCGCCAGCAGCCAGCTATACGGACAGACAAGCACAGATACGCAGTATTTT
TRBD1,TRBV18,TRBJ1-5,.,CASSPPGQSNQPQHF,TGTGCCAGCTCACCCCCGGGACAGAGCAATCAGCCCCAGCATTTT
.,TRBV5-8,TRBJ1-5,.,CASSLFVLSNQPQHF,TGTGCCAGCAGCTTGTTCGTCCTTAGCAATCAGCCCCAGCATTTT
TRBD2,TRBV7-8,TRBJ2-1,.,CASTQTGTSGHNEQFF,TGTGCCAGCACGCAAACCGGGACTAGCGGACACAATGAGCAGTTCTTC
TRBD2,TRBV7-9,TRBJ2-3,.,CASSLTSGGSADTQYF,TGTGCCAGCAGCTTAACTAGCGGGGGATCCGCGGATACGCAGTATTTT
.,TRBV3-1/TRBV3-2,TRBJ2-4,.,CASSQRSGEGNIQYF,TGTGCCAGCAGCCAGCGTTCAGGGGAGGGGAACATTCAGTACTTC
TRBD1,TRBV15,TRBJ2-7,.,CATSSPSTGLAEQYF,TGTGCCACCAGCAGTCCGTCGACAGGGCTGGCCGAGCAGTACTTC
.,TRBV14,TRBJ1-5,.,CASSQVSRQPQHF,TGTGCCAGCAGCCAAGTGTCTCGTCAGCCCCAGCATTTT
.,TRBV5-1,TRBJ2-3,medium-sized,CASSLSRGGLNTDTQYF,TGCGCCAGCAGCTTGTCTAGGGGAGGTCTAAACACAGATACGCAGTATTTT
.,TRBV7-9,TRBJ1-4,.,CASSLEYKPGKRNEKLFF,TGTGCCAGCAGCTTAGAGTACAAACCAGGGAAACGGAATGAAAAACTGTTTTTT
TRBD1,TRBV19,TRBJ1-2,once,CASTSNRGDGYTF,TGTGCCAGTACCTCAAACAGGGGGGACGGCTACACCTTC
TRBD2,TRBV4-1,TRBJ2-7,.,CASSQETGGGDEQYF,TGCGCCAGCAGCCAAGAAACGGGAGGAGGAGACGAGCAGTACTTC
.,TRBV7-9,TRBJ2-1,.,CASSPSLGSYNEQFF,TGTGCCAGCAGCCCCTCCTTAGGGAGCTACAATGAGCAGTTCTTC
.,TRBV2,TRBJ1-1,few,CASSAGWNTEAFF,TGTGCCAGCAGCGCAGGGTGGAACACTGAAGCTTTCTTT
.,TRBV7-9,TRBJ2-7,.,CASSLGATGFEQYF,TGTGCCAGCAGCTTAGGGGCCACAGGGTTCGAGCAGTACTTC
TRBD1,TRBV7-2,TRBJ1-2,once,CASSSYRGPYGYTF,TGTGCCAGCAGCTCTTACAGGGGCCCCTATGGCTACACCTTC
.,TRBV14,TRBJ1-5,.,CASSFNHIRTVQPQHF,TGTGCCAGCAGCTTCAATCATATTCGTACAGTTCAGCCCCAGCATTTT
.,TRBV19,TRBJ1-3,.,CASRPTGGNTIYF,TGTGCCAGTAGACCGACAGGTGGAAACACCATATATTTT
TRBD1,TRBV27,TRBJ1-5,.,CASSRQGQRGLYSNQPQHF,TGTGCCAGCAGCAGACAGGGACAGAGGGGATTATATAGCAATCAGCCCCAGCATTTT
.,TRBV6-5,TRBJ1-4,.,CASISSVGEKLFF,TGTGCCAGCATTTCTTCCGTCGGGGAAAAACTGTTTTTT
.,TRBV5-5,TRBJ2-5,.,CASSRRQETQYF,TGTGCCAGCAGCCGCAGACAAGAGACCCAGTACTTC
.,TRBV28,TRBJ2-4,.,CASSDRTLAKNIQYF,TGTGCCAGCAGTGACAGGACCCTAGCCAAAAACATTCAGTACTTC
TRBD1,TRBV5-4,TRBJ2-7,.,CASSWDRGRVGQYF,TGTGCCAGCAGCTGGGACAGGGGGCGGGTAGGGCAGTACTTC
TRBD2,TRBV19,TRBJ2-7,.,CASSIGAGVGEQYF,TGTGCCAGTAGTATCGGAGCGGGAGTTGGGGAGCAGTACTTC
TRBD1,TRBV29-1,TRBJ2-7,.,CSVERGLYEQYF,TGCAGCGTTGAAAGGGGGCTCTACGAGCAGTACTTC
.,TRBV28,TRBJ2-5,.,CASSPFQETQYF,TGTGCCAGCAGTCCTTTTCAAGAGACCCAGTACTTC
TRBD1,TRBV14,TRBJ1-1,.,CASSPRQGSWGTEAFF,TGTGCCAGCAGCCCGAGACAGGGAAGTTGGGGGACTGAAGCTTTCTTT
TRBD1,TRBV2,TRBJ1-2,.,CASSPGTGNYGYTF,TGTGCCAGCAGCCCTGGGACAGGGAACTATGGCTACACCTTC
TRBD2,TRBV10-2,TRBJ2-7,.,CASSDGLAGDEQYF,TGCGCCAGCAGTGACGGACTAGCGGGAGACGAGCAGTACTTC
TRBD1,TRBV19,TRBJ1-1,.,CASSTWTGEGAEAFF,TGTGCCAGTAGTACCTGGACAGGGGAGGGGGCTGAAGCTTTCTTT
.,TRBV10-3,TRBJ2-3,once,CAISEEGVGDTQYF,TGTGCCATCAGTGAAGAAGGGGTGGGAGATACGCAGTATTTT
TRBD1,TRBV10-3,TRBJ2-5,.,CAISRQGDSQETQYF,TGTGCCATCAGCCGACAGGGGGACAGCCAAGAGACCCAGTACTTC
.,TRBV7-8,TRBJ1-2,.,CASSLGRDGLPMGYTF,TGTGCCAGCAGCTTAGGGCGGGATGGGCTCCCCATGGGCTACACCTTC
.,TRBV19,TRBJ2-7,.,CASSIEVLFYEQYF,TGTGCCAGTAGTATAGAGGTACTCTTCTACGAGCAGTACTTC
TRBD2,TRBV10-3,TRBJ2-1,.,CAISESKASGEYEQFF,TGTGCCATCAGTGAGTCGAAGGCTAGCGGGGAATATGAGCAGTTCTTC
.,TRBV28,TRBJ2-5,.,CASSSPGGGSETQYF,TGTGCCAGCAGTTCCCCGGGGGGCGGGAGCGAGACCCAGTACTTC
.,TRBV28,TRBJ2-7,.,CASSLLEYEQYF,TGTGCCAGCAGTCTCCTAGAGTACGAGCAGTACTTC
TRBD2,TRBV4-1,TRBJ2-3,few,CASSQGYRTSTRLDTQYF,TGCGCCAGCAGCCAAGGATACCGGACTAGTACCCGCTTAGATACGCAGTATTTT
TRBD2,TRBV7-2,TRBJ2-7,.,CASSPGGTVSYEQYF,TGTGCCAGCAGCCCGGGGGGGACGGTTTCCTACGAGCAGTACTTC
.,TRBV9,TRBJ2-7,.,CASSVGASYEQYF,TGTGCCAGCAGCGTAGGGGCCTCCTACGAGCAGTACTTC
TRBD2,TRBV9,TRBJ2-7,.,CASSVAGGGYEQYF,TGTGCCAGCAGCGTAGCGGGAGGTGGGTACGAGCAGTACTTC
.,TRBV7-8,TRBJ1-4,.,CASSSYGSTNEKLFF,TGTGCCAGCAGCTCTTATGGCAGTACTAATGAAAAACTGTTTTTT
.,TRBV18,TRBJ1-2,.,CASSGGLNYGYTF,TGTGCCAGCTCGGGGGGACTGAACTATGGCTACACCTTC
.,TRBV4-2,TRBJ1-2,.,CASSQDGGRDYGYTF,TGTGCCAGCAGCCAAGATGGTGGCAGGGACTATGGCTACACCTTC
TRBD1,TRBV4-2,TRBJ1-2,.,CASSQDLLPGTDYGYTF,TGTGCCAGCAGCCAAGACCTACTCCCGGGGACAGACTATGGCTACACCTTC
.,TRBV4-2,TRBJ2-7,.,CASSQENTRNDEQYF,TGTGCCAGCAGCCAAGAAAATACTAGAAATGATGAGCAGTACTTC
.,TRBV28,TRBJ1-5,.,CASSLGSLSDQPQHF,TGTGCCAGCAGTTTAGGGTCCTTAAGCGATCAGCCCCAGCATTTT
.,TRBV4-1,TRBJ2-7,few,CASSQDDTSYEQYF,TGCGCCAGCAGCCAAGATGACACCTCCTACGAGCAGTACTTC
TRBD1,TRBV27,TRBJ1-5,.,CASSPETRTGQPQHF,TGTGCCAGCAGTCCAGAAACCAGGACAGGTCAGCCCCAGCATTTT